This TCR beta chain was profiled in a study of neoadjuvant anti-PD-1 for oral cavity cancer. The method was immunoSEQ multiplex PCR; TCRdb's version includes in-frame clones alone and lacks a portion of them. The repertoire has about 12,000 clones, around 75% of them found once; the top ten carry around 2.4%. Time point indicated: after neoadjuvant nivolumab, at surgical resection. The CDR3 contains 16 residues. Germline lookup yields CDR1 SEHNR and CDR2 FQNEAQ (reference sequence). J was trimmed by 5 bases and V by 5 bases; bases with no gene match: 13. The sequence derives from a person between 40 and 85 years old with oral cavity squamous cell carcinoma. This specimen was PBMCs, taken after nivolumab (anti-PD-1) treatment. The chain carries TRBV7-9 and TRBJ2-5; 8 bases agree with TRBD1. CDR3 DNA: TGTGCCAGCAGCCTAAGCCCCGGGACAGGAGACGAGACCCAGTACTTC. Translating it yields CASSLSPGTGDETQYF.